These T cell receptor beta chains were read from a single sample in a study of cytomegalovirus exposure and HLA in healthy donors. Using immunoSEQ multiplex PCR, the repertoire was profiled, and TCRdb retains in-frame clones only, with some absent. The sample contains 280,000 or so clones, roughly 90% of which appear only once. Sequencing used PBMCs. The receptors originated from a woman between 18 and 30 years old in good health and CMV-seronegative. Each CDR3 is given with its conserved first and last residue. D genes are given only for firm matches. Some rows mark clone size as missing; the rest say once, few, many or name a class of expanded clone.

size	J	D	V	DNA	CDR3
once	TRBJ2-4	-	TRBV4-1	TGCGCCAGCAGCCAAGATGAGGCGGGGTTGGTCATTCAGTACTTC	CASSQDEAGLVIQYF
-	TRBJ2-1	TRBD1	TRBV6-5	TGTGCCAGCAACCAGGGGGTGGGCCGCGAGCAGTTCTTC	CASNQGVGREQFF
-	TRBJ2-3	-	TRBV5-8	TGTGCCAGCAGCTTGCAGGGGGGAGATACGCAGTATTTT	CASSLQGGDTQYF
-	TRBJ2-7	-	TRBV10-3	TGTGCCATCCGACCAGATCAGGGCACCTCCTACGAGCAGTACTTC	CAIRPDQGTSYEQYF
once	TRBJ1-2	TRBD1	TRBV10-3	TGTGCCATCAGTGAGTCGGGGACAGCGCGAGGCTACACCTTC	CAISESGTARGYTF
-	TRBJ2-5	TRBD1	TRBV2	TGTGCCAGCAGCCTTCTGACAGGGATCTTACAAGAGACCCAGTACTTC	CASSLLTGILQETQYF
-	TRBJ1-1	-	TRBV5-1	TGCGCCAGCAGCTTGAGCGGGGCTTTCTTT	CASSLSGAFF
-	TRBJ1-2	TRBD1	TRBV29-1	TGCGGGGGGAGGACAGGAGACTATGGCTACACCTTC	CGGRTGDYGYTF
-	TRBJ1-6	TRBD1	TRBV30	TGTGCCTGGAGTTTTACAGGGGGCTCCTATAATTCCCCCCTCCACTTT	CAWSFTGGSYNSPLHF
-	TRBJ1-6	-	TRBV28	TGTGCCAGCAGACCTATAGGGACTAACAGACCTAATTCACCCCTCCACTTT	CASRPIGTNRPNSPLHF
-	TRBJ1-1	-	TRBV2	TGTGCCAGCAGTACAGTACTGAACACTGAAGCTTTCTTT	CASSTVLNTEAFF
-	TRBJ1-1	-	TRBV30	TGTGCCTGGAGCAGGGACACTGAAGCTTTCTTT	CAWSRDTEAFF
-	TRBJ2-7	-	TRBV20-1	TGCAGCGGACTCCACTACGTAGAGCAGTACTTC	CSGLHYVEQYF
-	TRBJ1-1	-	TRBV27	TGTGCCAGCTGGGGGGGTGGGAACACTGAAGCTTTCTTT	CASWGGGNTEAFF
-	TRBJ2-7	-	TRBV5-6	TGTGCCAGCAGCCCCCTATGGGGGGTTTCCTACGAGCAGTACTTC	CASSPLWGVSYEQYF
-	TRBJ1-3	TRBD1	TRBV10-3	TGTGCCATCAAAGTCGGTGGGGCAGGGGGCGTCGGAAACACCATATATTTT	CAIKVGGAGGVGNTIYF
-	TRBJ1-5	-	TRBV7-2	TGTGCCAGCAGCTTAGGCGTTCAGCCCCAGCATTTT	CASSLGVQPQHF
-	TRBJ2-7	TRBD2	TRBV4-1	TGCGCCAGCAGCCAAGGTTCTAGCGGGGGATACTACGAGCAGTACTTC	CASSQGSSGGYYEQYF
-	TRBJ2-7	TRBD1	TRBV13	TGTGCCAGCAGCTCAAGGCAGGGGGAACCCTACGAGCAGTACTTC	CASSSRQGEPYEQYF
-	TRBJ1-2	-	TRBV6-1	TGTGCCAGCAGTGAAGCGGCGACAGCAACCTTC	CASSEAATATF
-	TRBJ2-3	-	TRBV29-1	TGCAGCGCCCCTGCCCAAGCGGAAATTTATACGCAGTATTTT	CSAPAQAEIYTQYF
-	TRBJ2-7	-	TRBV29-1	TGCAGCGTTCTCGACAGCTTCGAGCAGTACTTC	CSVLDSFEQYF
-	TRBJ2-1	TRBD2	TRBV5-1	TGCGCCAGCAGCTTGGAACCTAGCGGGGGGGCGGCAAGTGAGCAGTTCTTC	CASSLEPSGGAASEQFF
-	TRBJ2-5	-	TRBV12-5	TGTGCTAGTGGTTTGGTATATGGGGATCGGGGAGAGACCCAGTACTTC	CASGLVYGDRGETQYF
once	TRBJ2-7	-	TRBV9	TGTGCCAGCAGCGTAGCCGTGGGAGCATCCTCCTACGAGCAGTACTTC	CASSVAVGASSYEQYF
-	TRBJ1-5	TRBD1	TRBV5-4	TGTGCCAGCAGCGACGGGACAGGGGCCTATCAGCCCCAGCATTTT	CASSDGTGAYQPQHF
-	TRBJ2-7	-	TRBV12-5	TGTGCTAGTGGTTCCCCAGGCTACGAGCAGTACTTC	CASGSPGYEQYF
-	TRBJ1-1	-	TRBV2	TGTGCCAGCAGTGCCAGGGAGGGGCACCCGAACACTGAAGCTTTCTTT	CASSAREGHPNTEAFF
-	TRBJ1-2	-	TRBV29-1	TGCAGCGTTGCCGATGGCTACACCTTC	CSVADGYTF
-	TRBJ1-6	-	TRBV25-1	TGTGCCAGCAGTGAATCGACGGGACACAATTCACCCCTCCACTTT	CASSESTGHNSPLHF
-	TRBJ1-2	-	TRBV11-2	TGTGCCAGCAGCCTCGCCGGGGGGCTAAGTGGCTACACCTTC	CASSLAGGLSGYTF
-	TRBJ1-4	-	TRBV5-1	TGCGCCAGCAGAGCTCTTACGGCAACTAATGAAAAACTGTTTTTT	CASRALTATNEKLFF
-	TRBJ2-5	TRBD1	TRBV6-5	TGTGCCAGCAGGGGGACAGGGGGCGAGACCCAGTACTTC	CASRGTGGETQYF
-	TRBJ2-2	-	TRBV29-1	TGCAGCGTTCGGGACACAACTAAAAACACCGGGGAGCTGTTTTTT	CSVRDTTKNTGELFF
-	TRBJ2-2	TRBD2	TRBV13	TGTGCCAGCAGCCCAAGACTAGCGGGGGGAAAGAACACCGGGGAGCTGTTTTTT	CASSPRLAGGKNTGELFF
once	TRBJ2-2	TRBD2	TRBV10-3	TGTGCCATCAGGTCGGGACTAATCAACACCGGGGAGCTGTTTTTT	CAIRSGLINTGELFF
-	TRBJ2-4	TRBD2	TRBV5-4	TGTGCCAGCAGCTCCCGGACTAGCGGGGCTCGGGACATTCAGTACTTC	CASSSRTSGARDIQYF